The clone carrying this TCR beta chain was recorded a few times. This entry belongs to a study of blood T cell repertoires in COVID-19. Only in-frame clones appear in the TCRdb table, and some are missing; sequencing was by immunoSEQ multiplex PCR. This table holds approximately 250,000 clones, approximately 88% found once. The material sequenced was peripheral blood. This clonotype originated in a woman between 70 and 85 years old with COVID-19, enrolled during active disease.

The CDR3 DNA sequence: TGTGCCAGCAGCGACCACAGGGTCAGTGGAAACACCATATATTTT. Its translation is CASSDHRVSGNTIYF. The V and J genes are TRBV3-1 (or the pseudogene TRBV3-2) and TRBJ1-3; the D gene is possibly TRBD1 (6 bases). Germline loops: CDR1 LGHDT, CDR2 YNNKEL (reference sequence). The CDR3 extends over 15 amino acids. With 5 bases removed from V and 3 bases from J, the gap between germline ends came to 14 bases.